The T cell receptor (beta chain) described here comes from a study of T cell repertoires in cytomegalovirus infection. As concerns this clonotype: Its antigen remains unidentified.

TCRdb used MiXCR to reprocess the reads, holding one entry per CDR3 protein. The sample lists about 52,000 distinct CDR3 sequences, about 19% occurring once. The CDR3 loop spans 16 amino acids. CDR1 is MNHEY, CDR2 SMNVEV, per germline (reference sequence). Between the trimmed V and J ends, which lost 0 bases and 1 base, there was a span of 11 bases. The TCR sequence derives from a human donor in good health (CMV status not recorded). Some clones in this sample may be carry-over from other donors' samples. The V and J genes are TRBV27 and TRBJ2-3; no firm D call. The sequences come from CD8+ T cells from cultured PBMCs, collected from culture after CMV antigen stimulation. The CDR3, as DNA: TGTGCCAGCAGTTTATCTTTGACTGATCGCACAGATACGCAGTATTTT. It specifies CASSLSLTDRTDTQYF.